These 11 T cell receptor beta chains originate from one sample sequenced in a study of a mutant IDH1 vaccine in newly diagnosed glioma. Time point meaning: week 47, end of study. Doses consisted of 300 ug of mutant IDH1 20-mer peptide each, paired with topical imiquimod. These receptors have no identified antigens. Libraries were prepared by immunoSEQ multiplex PCR; TCRdb keeps only in-frame clonotypes and omits some of them. This sample has roughly 38,000 clones, with roughly 80% found just once. The sequenced sample was PBMCs, obtained from a glioma patient whose treatment included an IDH1 peptide vaccine. These receptors all come from a man aged 18-30 years with glioma. Some clones in this sample may be carry-over from other donors' samples.

This chain links TRBV7-9 with TRBJ2-2; D perhaps matches TRBD1 (6 bases). This CDR3 is 17 amino acids long. The V and J ends lost 0 bases and 6 bases respectively, with 17 bases between them. The germline CDR1 and CDR2 sequences are SEHNR and FQNEAQ (reference sequence). CDR3 nucleotide sequence: TGTGCCAGCAGCTTAGCGGTTGTCAGGGGCCCTCCCGGGGAGCTGTTTTTT. Translated: CASSLAVVRGPPGELFF.

V gene TRBV19 combines with J gene TRBJ1-2; TRBD1 agrees at 7 bases. Germline CDR1 reads LNHDA; CDR2 reads SQIVND (reference sequence). The V and J ends lost 3 bases and 4 bases, in that order; junction bases with no gene match: 5. The CDR3 extends over 14 amino acids. As DNA, the CDR3 is TGTGCCAGTAGTATCCAGGACAGGATCTATGGCTACACCTTC. It yields the protein CASSIQDRIYGYTF. The full variable domain, its missing parts supplied by reference TRBV19 and TRBJ1-2, is DGGITQSPKYLFRKEGQNVTLSCEQNLNHDAMYWYRQDPGQGLRLIYYSQIVNDFQKGDIAEGYSVSREKKESFPLTVTSAQKNPTAFYLCASSIQDRIYGYTFGSGTRLTVV.

With regard to this clone: Germline and junction disagree at one end, which may indicate a read error. The V call is TRBV5-6, the J call TRBJ1-1; no clear D gene. The CDR3 runs 14 residues. Germline V lookup: CDR1 SGHDT, CDR2 YYEEEE. In DNA, the CDR3 is TGTACCAGCAGCTTGGATCCGGTTAACACTGAAGCTTTCTTT. This codes for CTSSLDPVNTEAFF.

The chain employs TRBV30 and TRBJ2-5; D may be TRBD2 (6 bases). There are 12 residues in the CDR3. Germline V gives CDR1 GTSNPN, CDR2 SVGIG (reference sequence). V was trimmed by 3 bases and J by 5 bases, leaving 10 bases between them. This chain's CDR3 is CAWRGLAETQYF. The CDR3 nucleotides are TGTGCCTGGAGGGGGCTAGCGGAGACCCAGTACTTC. Drawing the rest from reference TRBV30 and TRBJ2-5, the complete variable domain is SQTIHQWPATLVQPVGSPLSLECTVEGTSNPNLYWYRQAAGRGLQLLFYSVGIGQISSEVPQNLSASRPQDRQFILSSKKLLLSDSGFYLCAWRGLAETQYFGPGTRLLVL.

This clone was seen a single time. CDR3 region: CASSLNQGLNSPLHF. CDR3 DNA: TGTGCCAGCAGTTTAAATCAGGGTCTAAATTCACCCCTCCACTTT. V is TRBV6-5 and J is TRBJ1-6, with D perhaps TRBD1 (5 bases). The germline CDR1 and CDR2 sequences are MNHEY and SVGAGI. The germline V and J ends were trimmed by 4 bases and 7 bases, with 14 bases remaining between them. The CDR3 contains 15 residues.

This chain joins TRBV4-2 and TRBJ1-3; D perhaps matches TRBD1 (6 bases). The CDR3 is 17 amino acids. Germline values: CDR1 LGHNA, CDR2 YNFKEQ. Trimming removed 5 bases at V and 2 bases at J, with 19 bases between. This CDR3 is CASSVVTGTGAGNTIYF. The CDR3 nucleotides are TGTGCCAGCAGCGTCGTAACAGGGACTGGCGCTGGAAACACCATATATTTT.

The chain employs TRBV4-1 and TRBJ2-2; 10 positions match TRBD1. J lost 7 bases, V lost 2 bases, and 4 bases had no gene match. This CDR3 comprises 15 residues. CDR1 is MGHRA and CDR2 is YSYEKL in the germline V gene. CDR3 in amino acids: CASSQTDRGSGELFF. CDR3 in DNA: TGCGCCAGCAGCCAAACGGACAGGGGGAGCGGGGAGCTGTTTTTT.

The chain joins TRBV6-1 to TRBJ2-1; D is possibly TRBD2 (6 bases). Trimming took off 1 base at V and 2 bases at J, with 18 bases between the two ends. The CDR3 runs 18 residues. CDR1 and CDR2 from the germline V gene are MNHNS and SASEGT. The CDR3 DNA is TGTGCCAGCAGTGAAGTACTATACGGGAGCGCCGCCTACAATGAGCAGTTCTTC. Translation: CASSEVLYGSAAYNEQFF.

The V gene is TRBV6-6, the J gene TRBJ1-2, with TRBD1 identical over 10 bases. The CDR3 contains 14 residues. V shed 0 bases, J shed 6 bases, and the junction held 1 base outside the gene matches. The V gene's germline CDR1 is MNHNY and CDR2 SVGAGI (reference sequence). The CDR3 region has the DNA TGTGCCAGCAGTTACTCGACAGGGGGCGATGGCTACACCTTC. It translates to CASSYSTGGDGYTF.

V is TRBV30 and J is TRBJ2-7; no clear D gene. The CDR3 sequence is 13 residues long. Germline V lookup: CDR1 GTSNPN, CDR2 SVGIG (reference sequence). Trimming shortened V by 2 bases and J by 2 bases, and 10 bases separated the two germline ends. As DNA, the CDR3 is TGTGCCTGGAGTAAGGGCTCCCCCTACGAGCAGTACTTC. It is translated as CAWSKGSPYEQYF.

CDR3 sequence reads: CASRIFRPEAFF. CDR3 bases: TGTGCCAGCAGGATATTTAGGCCTGAAGCTTTCTTT. The genes are TRBV2 and TRBJ1-1; the D is unclear. This CDR3 spans 12 amino acids. V lost 6 bases, J lost 6 bases, and 11 bases lay in between. Per germline, CDR1 SNHLY and CDR2 FYNNEI.